The 2 T cell receptor beta chains given below trace back to one sample, sequenced in a study of T cells in Graves' hyperthyroidism and ophthalmopathy. It was RNA transcripts that yielded the amplified TCR beta CDR3 regions. HTBI primers were used for first-round RT-PCR of the TCR CDR3. A single record per CDR3 protein comes from TCRdb applying MiXCR to the multiplex PCR reads. The profile shows about 640,000 distinct CDR3 sequences, less than 25% of them singletons. The sample was blood. Source of these receptors: a man aged 25 to 45 with Graves' ophthalmopathy.

There are many counts of this clonotype. The rearrangement joins TRBV7-9 to TRBJ2-1; D ambiguous. Trimming removed 5 bases from V and 3 bases from J, with 20 bases in between. The CDR3 sequence is 17 residues long. Germline CDR1 is SEHNR and CDR2 is FQNEAQ (reference sequence). DNA for the CDR3: TGTGCCAGCAGCCCCCAGGAAAGGCTCCGATTCTACAATGAGCAGTTCTTC. It specifies CASSPQERLRFYNEQFF.

This clonotype was observed many times. The gene calls are TRBV11-2 and TRBJ2-7; 8 bases agree with TRBD2. The V gene end was trimmed by 4 bases and the J gene end by 4 bases; junction bases not matched to a gene: 15. This CDR3 has 17 residues. Germline loops: CDR1 SGHAT, CDR2 FQNNGV. The CDR3 loop reads CASSSIGGDPRGYEQYF. CDR3 in DNA: TGTGCCAGCAGCTCCATCGGGGGGGACCCCAGAGGGTACGAGCAGTACTTC.